A selection of T cell receptor beta chains follows, all from one sample in a study of T-cell reconstitution after alpha-beta-depleted transplantation in children. TCRdb analysed the PCR reads with MiXCR anew, one entry per CDR3 protein. The sample has over 150,000 distinct CDR3 sequences; roughly 7% are singletons. The sample was PBMCs, taken before TCRalphabeta/CD19-depleted stem cell transplant. The receptors were sampled from a boy aged 2 to 10 with acute lymphoblastic leukemia, due to receive a stem cell transplant. Each CDR3 is given without its conserved first and last residue.

v_call | cdr3_aa
TRBV19 | ASSIDGDQPQH
TRBV20-1 | SARKGLVTDTQY
TRBV28 | ASSLGDLSAYIGNEQF
TRBV7-2 | ASSPRSNEKLF
TRBV20-1 | SASLTSGSWDEQF
TRBV4-2 | ASSPLGGRGSNEQF
TRBV4-3 | ASSQDRAREAF
TRBV2 | ASRSGEGVYGYT
TRBV28 | ASSFQGLAGEETQY
TRBV29-1 | SVALGGGYEQY
TRBV11-1 | ASSLQLNEQY
TRBV20-1 | SAPGFLAGSDTQY
TRBV5-1 | ASSLGQGWTDTQY
TRBV7-6 | ASSSNLATGLYNEQF
TRBV28 | ASSLTAAGANVLT
TRBV28 | AIKGDSGNTIY
TRBV4-2 | ASSQYTGSGANVLT
TRBV28 | ASSSFRPRGGYT
TRBV12-3/TRBV12-4 | ASSLGGGVNEKLF
TRBV5-1 | ASSLGGSGVYDEQF
TRBV28 | ASSFDSEAF
TRBV4-3 | ASSRRSGGSYNEQF
TRBV28 | AIGWDYGYT
TRBV24-1 | ATSDTGLRGETQY
TRBV2 | ASSVDPSYEQY
TRBV5-5 | ASSFRGTAGSGANVLT
TRBV18 | ASSPFISGRGGRNSEQY
TRBV3-1 | ASSPRGYNEQF
TRBV6-1 | ASDSGTVQETQY
TRBV3-1 | ASSQDWAQSYEQY
TRBV7-2 | ASSLSQGPREAF
TRBV7-9 | ASSSPRFGYEQY
TRBV7-6 | ASSLMPQETQY
TRBV2 | ASSGDWVGAETQY
TRBV4-2 | ASSQVRVSSTDTQY
TRBV20-1 | SARAEGEVPKPYEQY
TRBV7-2 | ASSLAPSVSYEQY
TRBV7-8 | ASSLVAAYNEQF
TRBV28 | ASSGNRFSYEQY
TRBV6-1 | ASRGLGQTNTEAF
TRBV5-6 | ASNLFSGFSYEQY
TRBV4-3 | ASSQEVWVSDGYT
TRBV24-1 | ATSGPDSYEQY
TRBV18 | ASSPPLQNFFQETQY
TRBV7-2 | ASSGDRLAKNIQY
TRBV6-1 | ASKIEQGPERNTQY